Shown below are 26 T cell receptor beta chains from a single sample sequenced in a study of T cell responses to AZD1222 COVID-19 vaccine. The protocol was immunoSEQ multiplex PCR, while the TCRdb copy is restricted to in-frame clones and leaves out a portion. The data contain more than 150,000 clones, just over 85% of them singletons. The source was peripheral blood, collected on day 0 of AZD1222 vaccination. These receptors all stem from an adult in good health.

V gene TRBV5-6 combines with J gene TRBJ2-5; 7 positions match TRBD1. Germline V lookup: CDR1 SGHDT, CDR2 YYEEEE. V lost 2 bases to trimming and J lost 5 bases; unmatched junction nucleotides: 3. This CDR3 is built from 13 residues. The CDR3 sequence is CASSLQGMETQYF. Here the CDR3 DNA reads TGTGCCAGCAGCTTACAGGGGATGGAGACCCAGTACTTC.

The chain employs TRBV7-9 and TRBJ2-7, with TRBD1 matching 8 bases. Germline V CDR1 and CDR2: SEHNR, FQNEAQ (reference sequence). This CDR3 has 15 residues. After removal of 5 bases from V and 0 bases from J, the junction contained 6 bases not matched to a gene. CDR3 amino acids: CASSLGTGYSYEQYF. CDR3 nucleotide sequence: TGTGCCAGCAGCCTGGGGACAGGTTACTCCTACGAGCAGTACTTC.

This chain connects TRBV9 to TRBJ1-1; no definite D call. From germline, CDR1 is SGDLS and CDR2 YYNGEE. The germline V and J ends were trimmed by 0 bases and 3 bases, with 9 bases remaining between them. The CDR3 extends over 14 amino acids. The DNA for the CDR3 is TGTGCCAGCAGCGTAGAACCGGTTGACACTGAAGCTTTCTTT. Protein product: CASSVEPVDTEAFF.

V is TRBV21-1 and J is TRBJ1-2; TRBD1, as called in the table, went unchecked against the DNA. TRBV21-1 is a documented pseudogene. The CDR3 has 22 residues. The CDR3 reads CASSKSGGQGAGPAARNYGYTF. The CDR3 DNA follows: TGTGCCAGCAGCAAATCAGGTGGCCAGGGGGCGGGGCCTGCCGCCCGTAACTATGGCTACACCTTC.

The sample holds one count of this clone. The rearrangement uses TRBV20-1 and TRBJ2-7, with 9 bases matching TRBD2. The V gene end was trimmed by 3 bases and the J gene end by 1 base; junction bases not matched to a gene: 13. There are 17 residues in the CDR3. CDR1 is DFQATT and CDR2 is SNEGSKA in the germline V gene (reference sequence). CDR3 sequence reads: CSASQAGGTRMSYEQYF. The CDR3 DNA sequence: TGCAGTGCTAGTCAGGCGGGAGGGACTAGAATGTCCTACGAGCAGTACTTC.

V is TRBV19 and J is TRBJ1-3, with a tentative D call TRBD1 (6 bases). Trimming took off 5 bases at V and 1 base at J, with 15 bases between the two ends. The CDR3 is made up of 16 amino acids. CDR1 is LNHDA, CDR2 SQIVND, per germline (reference sequence). The CDR3 DNA sequence: TGTGCCAGTAGTCTCTCCGGGACAAATTCTGGAAACACCATATATTTT. It codes for CASSLSGTNSGNTIYF. The variable domain in full, with the rest retrieved from reference TRBV19 and TRBJ1-3, is DGGITQSPKYLFRKEGQNVTLSCEQNLNHDAMYWYRQDPGQGLRLIYYSQIVNDFQKGDIAEGYSVSREKKESFPLTVTSAQKNPTAFYLCASSLSGTNSGNTIYFGEGSWLTVV.

The chain uses TRBV7-8 and TRBJ1-5; 9 bases match TRBD1. Germline V gene sequence: CDR1 SGHVS, CDR2 FQNEAQ. This CDR3 is built from 14 residues. V was clipped by 1 base and J by 6 bases; unmatched bases: 1. CDR3 loop: CASSLGQGGQPQHF. The CDR3 DNA follows: TGTGCCAGCAGCTTAGGACAGGGGGGTCAGCCCCAGCATTTT.

DNA of the CDR3: TGTGCCAGCAGCGCCACCGGGACCTGGTCGGACGAGCAGTACTTC. The encoded protein is CASSATGTWSDEQYF. The chain joins TRBV7-3 to TRBJ2-7; TRBD1 or TRBD2 may be the D gene (5 bases each). Trimming took 5 bases from V and 5 from J, leaving 19 bases between them. This CDR3 region has 15 residues. Germline V CDR1 and CDR2: SGHTA, FQGTGA.

V gene TRBV9 combines with J gene TRBJ2-4, with 9 bases identical to TRBD2. Losses at the gene ends were 2 bases for V and 8 bases for J; bases not matched to a gene: 11. This CDR3 comprises 16 residues. Germline CDR1 reads SGDLS; CDR2 reads YYNGEE. CDR3 bases: TGTGCCAGCAGCGTCTCAAGCGGGGTAGCGGGAGACATTCAGTACTTC. It specifies CASSVSSGVAGDIQYF. The entire variable domain, with the rest obtained from reference TRBV9 and TRBJ2-4, is as follows: DSGVTQTPKHLITATGQRVTLRCSPRSGDLSVYWYQQSLDQGLQFLIQYYNGEERAKGNILERFSAQQFPDLHSELNLSSLELGDSALYFCASSVSSGVAGDIQYFGAGTRLSVL.

This clone is a singleton in its sample. V usage is TRBV24-1 and J usage is TRBJ2-3; 9 bases map to TRBD2. Germline CDR1 reads KGHDR; CDR2 reads SFDVKD. The CDR3 runs 19 residues. V gave up 4 bases and J gave up 0 bases; unmatched junction bases: 13. The CDR3 DNA is TGTGCCACCAGTGACCCGAACTTCACTAGCGGGCGAAGCACAGATACGCAGTATTTT. Translation gives CATSDPNFTSGRSTDTQYF.

CDR3 nucleotides: TGTGCCAGTAGTATGGCACAGGGCGTGGGGAACACCGGGGAGCTGTTTTTT. It specifies CASSMAQGVGNTGELFF. The J gene is TRBJ2-2, the V gene TRBV19; a weak D match, TRBD1 (6 bases). Germline V gene data show CDR1 as LNHDA and CDR2 as SQIVND (reference sequence). V was clipped by 3 bases and J by 1 base, with 15 bases between them. This CDR3 contains 17 residues.

The gene calls are TRBV6-5 and TRBJ1-5, with a weak D call TRBD1 (6 bases). Germline V gene lookup returns CDR1 MNHEY and CDR2 SVGAGI. This CDR3 spans 15 amino acids. V dropped 6 bases and J dropped 2 bases, with 14 bases sitting between them. The CDR3 loop is CASSSNRAGNQPQHF. CDR3 bases: TGTGCCAGCAGCTCCAACAGGGCGGGCAATCAGCCCCAGCATTTT.

The chain combines TRBV11-3 with TRBJ2-1; no clear D gene. Trimming removed 3 bases at V and 6 bases at J, with 15 bases between. Germline CDR1 reads SGHNT; CDR2 reads YENEEA. The CDR3 is made up of 15 amino acids. The CDR3: CASSFNSRVTNEQFF. CDR3 bases: TGTGCCAGCAGCTTCAACAGCCGGGTCACCAATGAGCAGTTCTTC.

The CDR3 DNA follows: TGTGCCAGCAGTGACGGGACTAGCAATGAGCAGTTCTTC. Residues: CASSDGTSNEQFF. V is TRBV6-4 and J is TRBJ2-1; 8 nucleotides align to TRBD2. V shed 2 bases and J 6 bases; nucleotides not matched to a gene: 0. The CDR3 is made up of 13 amino acids. The germline gives CDR1 MRHNA, CDR2 SNTAGT.

V gene TRBV11-3 combines with J gene TRBJ2-3; unclear D gene. The CDR3 length is 14 residues. V lost 1 base and J lost 1, with 6 bases in between. CDR1 and CDR2 from the germline V gene are SGHNT and YENEEA. The CDR3 nucleotides are TGTGCCAGCAGCTTAGGAGCCGGCACAGATACGCAGTATTTT. Translation: CASSLGAGTDTQYF.

The chain recombines TRBV9 with TRBJ2-7, with 10 bases fitting TRBD1. Trimming removed 8 bases from V and 4 bases from J; junction bases left unmatched: 9. This CDR3 contains 14 residues. The V gene's germline CDR1 is SGDLS and CDR2 YYNGEE. This CDR3 reads CASGRDRGGYEQYF. CDR3 coding DNA: TGTGCCAGTGGCCGGGACAGGGGAGGTTACGAGCAGTACTTC. The full variable domain, in which reference TRBV9 and TRBJ2-7 provide the parts outside the CDR3, is DSGVTQTPKHLITATGQRVTLRCSPRSGDLSVYWYQQSLDQGLQFLIQYYNGEERAKGNILERFSAQQFPDLHSELNLSSLELGDSALYFCASGRDRGGYEQYFGPGTRLTVT.

The chain recombines TRBV4-1 with TRBJ2-7; 10 nucleotides agree with TRBD2. Losses at the gene ends were 1 base for V and 7 bases for J; bases not matched to a gene: 4. The CDR3 is 14 amino acids. Germline values: CDR1 MGHRA, CDR2 YSYEKL. CDR3 residues: CASSQGTSGMEQYF. The CDR3 DNA reads TGCGCCAGCAGCCAAGGAACTAGCGGGATGGAGCAGTACTTC.

Written as DNA, the CDR3 is TGTGCCAGCAGCCCCCGACAGGGCCTCAACTATGGCTACACCTTC. Translated: CASSPRQGLNYGYTF. This chain connects TRBV7-6 to TRBJ1-2; TRBD1 agrees at 7 bases. The V segment lost 5 bases and the J segment 2 bases; nucleotides outside the gene matches: 8. There are 15 residues in the CDR3. Germline V gives CDR1 SGHVS, CDR2 FNYEAQ.

The chain employs TRBV12-3 or TRBV12-4 and TRBJ2-3; D is unclear. V lost 5 bases, J lost 4 bases, and 10 bases lay in between. CDR3 length: 13 amino acids. The CDR3 here is CASSQGHADTQYF. For the CDR3, the DNA is TGTGCCAGCAGTCAAGGGCACGCAGATACGCAGTATTTT.

V gene TRBV7-6 combines with J gene TRBJ2-1, with a possible D match to TRBD2 (6 bases). The CDR3 is 14 residues long. In germline, CDR1 is SGHVS, CDR2 FNYEAQ. V was trimmed by 3 bases and J by 2 bases, leaving 8 bases between them. The CDR3 sequence: CASSLEGPYNEQFF. CDR3 bases: TGTGCCAGCAGCTTGGAGGGGCCCTACAATGAGCAGTTCTTC.

DNA of the CDR3: TGTGCCAGCAGCCAAGAAATGCGGGAGTCTGGCAATGAGCAGTTCTTC. It encodes CASSQEMRESGNEQFF. The chain uses TRBV3-1 (or the pseudogene TRBV3-2) and TRBJ2-1; 7 bases match TRBD2. V lost 0 bases to trimming and J lost 6 bases; unmatched junction nucleotides: 8. The CDR3 runs 16 residues. Germline CDR1 and CDR2: LGHDT and YNNKEL (reference sequence).

The CDR3 DNA reads as TGTGCCAGCAGCCAAGAATTTCGCGCAGTCCCATCGGGAAACACCATATATTTT. Protein: CASSQEFRAVPSGNTIYF. This chain links TRBV4-2 with TRBJ1-3; D unresolved. Germline assignment: CDR1 LGHNA and CDR2 YNFKEQ. V lost 0 bases and J 4 bases, leaving 19 bases between the germline ends. The CDR3 loop spans 18 amino acids.

The V gene is TRBV27, the J gene TRBJ2-7, with TRBD1 as a possible D gene (6 bases). The CDR3 has 12 amino acids. Germline V gene data show CDR1 as MNHEY and CDR2 as SMNVEV (reference sequence). The V and J ends lost 2 bases and 6 bases respectively, with 8 bases between them. The CDR3 here is CASSLRGGEQYF. The DNA for the CDR3 is TGTGCCAGCAGTTTAAGAGGGGGCGAGCAGTACTTC.

The chain has TRBV7-2 and TRBJ2-5; tentatively, D is TRBD1 (6 bases). V shed 5 bases and J shed 4 bases, with 11 bases lying between them. Looked up from germline, CDR1 is SGHTA and CDR2 is FQGNSA. The CDR3 runs to 13 residues. The CDR3 DNA follows: TGTGCCAGCAGCACAGGGCGGCGAGAGACCCAGTACTTC. Its protein product is CASSTGRRETQYF.

The V call is TRBV29-1, the J call TRBJ2-5; 12 bases match TRBD1. The CDR3 extends over 15 amino acids. The germline V gene encodes CDR1 SQVTM and CDR2 ANQGSEA. Trimming cost V 6 bases and J 5 bases; bases outside gene matches: 10. CDR3 coding DNA: TGCAGCGTGGGAGGGACAGGGGGCGCGAGGGAGACCCAGTACTTC. Translating gives CSVGGTGGARETQYF.

This chain's CDR3 is CASSDRGGSTEAFF. For the CDR3, the DNA is TGTGCCAGCAGTGACCGGGGGGGTAGCACTGAAGCTTTCTTT. The rearrangement links TRBV6-1 to TRBJ1-1, with a possible D match to TRBD1 (5 bases). The CDR3 has 14 residues. Germline loops: CDR1 MNHNS, CDR2 SASEGT. V was trimmed by 3 bases and J by 4 bases, leaving 12 bases between them.